The 29 T cell receptor beta chains listed next were all sequenced from one sample in a study of cytotoxic CD8 clonotypes in ibrutinib-treated CLL. TCRdb's table, derived via immunoSEQ multiplex PCR, lists solely in-frame clones and lacks some. The sample has approximately 300,000 clones; about 80% are singletons. This specimen consisted of PBMCs, obtained before ibrutinib treatment. These receptor sequences come from a human donor with chronic lymphocytic leukemia.

CDR3 sequence reads: CASSDGVFGAGELFF. The CDR3 region has the DNA TGTGCCAGCAGCGACGGGGTTTTTGGGGCCGGGGAGCTGTTTTTT. The chain recombines TRBV9 with TRBJ2-2, with D maybe TRBD2 (5 bases). In germline, CDR1 is SGDLS, CDR2 YYNGEE. This CDR3 is built from 15 residues. V lost 3 bases and J 6 bases, leaving 15 bases between the germline ends. Full variable domain (outside the CDR3, taken from reference TRBV9 and TRBJ2-2): DSGVTQTPKHLITATGQRVTLRCSPRSGDLSVYWYQQSLDQGLQFLIQYYNGEERAKGNILERFSAQQFPDLHSELNLSSLELGDSALYFCASSDGVFGAGELFFGEGSRLTVL.

The chain recombines TRBV30 with TRBJ2-3; D may be TRBD2 (6 bases). This CDR3 region has 15 residues. CDR1 and CDR2 (germline): GTSNPN, SVGIG (reference sequence). The V end lost 7 bases, the J end lost 1 base, and 18 bases lay between the germline ends. The CDR3 DNA reads as TGTGCCTCAATGGGAGGAGCGGGTCGCACAGATACGCAGTATTTT. Its protein is CASMGGAGRTDTQYF.

The rearrangement joins TRBV29-1 to TRBJ2-3; 7 nucleotides align to TRBD2. In germline, CDR1 is SQVTM, CDR2 ANQGSEA. The CDR3 is 13 amino acids. J lost 4 bases, V lost 4 bases, and 5 bases had no gene match. The CDR3 DNA is TGCAGCGTTGGGTCGGGAGGAGCAGATACGCAGTATTTT. It encodes CSVGSGGADTQYF.

The chain uses TRBV4-3 and TRBJ1-2, with D possibly being TRBD1 (5 bases). The germline V gene encodes CDR1 LGHNA and CDR2 YSLEER. This CDR3 is built from 14 residues. The germline V and J ends were trimmed by 2 bases and 8 bases, with 15 bases remaining between them. The CDR3 bases are TGCGCCAGCAGCCAAAACTTGGACGGGGGAGGCTACACCTTC. Translated, it gives CASSQNLDGGGYTF.

The V gene is TRBV5-1, the J gene TRBJ1-2; 7 bases agree with TRBD1. Germline V gives CDR1 SGHRS, CDR2 YFSETQ. The V gene end was trimmed by 2 bases and the J gene end by 2 bases; junction bases not matched to a gene: 15. The CDR3 runs 18 residues. The CDR3 coding sequence is TGCGCCAGCAGCTTTGCTCTAGGACAGGAGGGACCCAACTATGGCTACACCTTC. Protein sequence: CASSFALGQEGPNYGYTF.

This sequence joins TRBV6-5 and TRBJ1-5, with D unresolved. Per the germline V gene, CDR1 is MNHEY and CDR2 is SVGAGI. V was trimmed by 2 bases and J by 9 bases, leaving 11 bases between them. This CDR3 has 13 amino acids. The DNA of the CDR3 is TGTGCCAGCAGTTACACGTCCTTCGGGCCCCAGCATTTT. It codes for CASSYTSFGPQHF.

This clone appeared once. V gene TRBV20-1 combines with J gene TRBJ1-4, with D perhaps matching TRBD1 (5 bases). CDR1 and CDR2 (germline): DFQATT, SNEGSKA (reference sequence). There are 10 residues in the CDR3. The V end lost 2 bases, the J end lost 16 bases, and 11 bases lay between the germline ends. The CDR3 reads CSARFVGQFF. Written as DNA, the CDR3 is TGCAGTGCTAGATTCGTGGGGCAGTTTTTT.

The chain recombines TRBV7-9 with TRBJ2-5, with 8 bases aligning to TRBD2. The CDR3 extends over 17 amino acids. The V and J ends lost 2 bases and 5 bases, in that order; junction bases with no gene match: 13. Germline lookup yields CDR1 SEHNR and CDR2 FQNEAQ (reference sequence). The CDR3 nucleotides read TGTGCCAGCAGCTTACGAGGGACTAGTCTAGCTCAGGAGACCCAGTACTTC. Translation gives CASSLRGTSLAQETQYF. Full variable domain (outside the CDR3, taken from reference TRBV7-9 and TRBJ2-5): DTGVSQNPRHKITKRGQNVTFRCDPISEHNRLYWYRQTLGQGPEFLTYFQNEAQLEKSRLLSDRFSAERPKGSFSTLEIQRTEQGDSAMYLCASSLRGTSLAQETQYFGPGTRLLVL.

This clone was detected only a few times. The chain's CDR3 is CASSDSGFETQYF. The CDR3 DNA is TGTGCCAGCAGTGATTCAGGGTTTGAGACCCAGTACTTC. This sequence joins TRBV2 and TRBJ2-5; TRBD1 is a possible D gene (5 bases). Between the trimmed V and J ends, which lost 3 bases and 5 bases, there was a span of 10 bases. This CDR3 region has 13 residues. Germline-derived CDR1 and CDR2 are SNHLY and FYNNEI.

V and J are TRBV4-1 and TRBJ2-3; D uncertain. Germline CDR1 is MGHRA and CDR2 is YSYEKL. The CDR3 contains 17 residues. Trimming removed 0 bases at V and 2 bases at J, with 15 bases between. The CDR3 DNA reads TGCGCCAGCAGCCAAGATCAAAACAGCATTTTCACAGATACGCAGTATTTT. Encoded protein: CASSQDQNSIFTDTQYF.

The J gene is TRBJ2-7, the V gene TRBV7-2; 10 bases fit TRBD2. V trimming: 6 bases; J trimming: 4 bases; junction bases outside the gene matches: 3. In germline, CDR1 is SGHTA, CDR2 FQGNSA. The CDR3 runs to 13 residues. CDR3 coding DNA: TGTGCCAGCAGATCTAGCGGGAGATACGAGCAGTACTTC. It translates to CASRSSGRYEQYF.

This clone was counted a single time. The rearrangement links TRBV9 to TRBJ2-1; TRBD2 matches at 9 bases. The V and J ends lost 1 base and 0 bases, in that order; junction bases with no gene match: 14. This CDR3 contains 20 residues. The germline V gene has CDR1 SGDLS and CDR2 YYNGEE. This chain's CDR3 is CASSVPGGLASHGSYNEQFF. The CDR3 DNA sequence: TGTGCCAGCAGCGTACCCGGAGGACTAGCGTCTCACGGCTCCTACAATGAGCAGTTCTTC.

This clone was counted once. The chain employs TRBV25-1 and TRBJ2-7; a weak D match, TRBD1 (6 bases). The CDR3 consists of 13 residues. Trimming left V 0 bases short and J 10 bases short, with 13 bases between. The germline V gene encodes CDR1 MGHDK and CDR2 SYGVNS. CDR3 bases: TGTGCCAGCAGTGAATATAGGTCAGGGGCTCAGTACTTC. Translating gives CASSEYRSGAQYF.

V is TRBV6-5 and J is TRBJ1-1; 7 bases fit TRBD1. The CDR3 extends over 16 amino acids. Germline CDR1 MNHEY, CDR2 SVGAGI. Unmatched junction bases numbered 14, after V lost 0 bases and J lost 10 bases. CDR3 nucleotide sequence: TGTGCCAGCAGTTACTCATCTACAGGGGCAAACCAGGGAGCTTTCTTT. Encoded protein: CASSYSSTGANQGAFF.

The chain recombines TRBV15 with TRBJ2-7; 11 bases fit TRBD1. V was pared by 5 bases and J by 6 bases, with 6 bases of the junction left unmatched. There are 14 residues in the CDR3. The germline V gene has CDR1 LNHNV and CDR2 YYDKDF (reference sequence). Here the CDR3 reads CATSVGQGALEQYF. The CDR3 coding sequence is TGTGCCACCAGCGTCGGACAGGGGGCTCTCGAGCAGTACTTC.

The CDR3, as DNA: TGCGCCAGCAGCCAAGATCCAGGCTCCTACTATGGCTACACCTTC. Residues: CASSQDPGSYYGYTF. The chain carries TRBV4-3 and TRBJ1-2; D gene unclear. Germline CDR1 is LGHNA and CDR2 is YSLEER. The V gene lost 0 bases and the J gene lost 3 bases, with 11 bases spanning the gap. The CDR3 is 15 amino acids.

The chain links TRBV7-9 to TRBJ1-1; D not certain. Trimming shortened V by 2 bases and J by 1 base, and 14 bases separated the two germline ends. Germline CDR1 and CDR2: SEHNR and FQNEAQ (reference sequence). The CDR3 consists of 16 residues. The DNA of the CDR3 is TGTGCCAGCAGCTTAATTGACCGGGCAGAGAACACTGAAGCTTTCTTT. It yields the protein CASSLIDRAENTEAFF.

The chain employs TRBV4-2 and TRBJ2-7, with D hard to call. The CDR3 is 14 amino acids. V lost 4 bases to trimming and J lost 5 bases, with 15 bases between them. Per the germline V gene, CDR1 is LGHNA and CDR2 is YNFKEQ. The CDR3 sequence: CASSRGGGIDEQYF. CDR3 DNA: TGTGCCAGCAGCCGGGGTGGTGGGATCGACGAGCAGTACTTC.

This clone turned up a few times. V is TRBV7-8 and J is TRBJ1-3; D uncertain. Germline lookup yields CDR1 SGHVS and CDR2 FQNEAQ. CDR3 size: 17 residues. V gave up 1 base and J gave up 0 bases, with 13 bases separating them. The chain's CDR3 is CASSLVRGSYSGNTIYF. The CDR3 DNA sequence: TGTGCCAGCAGCTTAGTTCGAGGGAGCTACTCTGGAAACACCATATATTTT.

The chain is built from TRBV2 and TRBJ2-7; TRBD1 matches 7 bases. The J segment lost 5 bases and the V segment lost 9 bases, leaving 7 bases of the junction unmatched. Germline values: CDR1 SNHLY, CDR2 FYNNEI. CDR3 length: 12 amino acids. The CDR3 loop is CASSGQTNEQYF. DNA of the CDR3: TGTGCCAGTTCGGGACAGACGAACGAGCAGTACTTC.

The rearrangement links TRBV5-1 to TRBJ1-1, with D maybe TRBD1 (6 bases). Germline V gives CDR1 SGHRS, CDR2 YFSETQ. The V and J ends lost 2 bases and 2 bases respectively, with 19 bases between them. This CDR3 spans 17 amino acids. CDR3 nucleotides: TGCGCCAGCAGCTTATCTTCACCAAACAGGGAAAACACTGAAGCTTTCTTT. Translated, it gives CASSLSSPNRENTEAFF.

This clone showed up just a few times. The J gene is TRBJ1-2, the V gene TRBV7-3, with D tentatively TRBD1 (5 bases). The CDR3 covers 14 residues. V was cut by 5 bases and J by 2 bases, with 12 bases left in between. Per the germline V gene, CDR1 is SGHTA and CDR2 is FQGTGA. The CDR3 nucleotides read TGTGCCAGCAGCCCCTCGGCAGGGAACTATGGCTACACCTTC. As protein: CASSPSAGNYGYTF.

This chain links TRBV30 with TRBJ1-1, with D maybe TRBD1 (6 bases). The CDR3 runs 14 residues. Trimming shortened V by 0 bases and J by 3 bases, and 11 bases separated the two germline ends. In germline, CDR1 is GTSNPN, CDR2 SVGIG (reference sequence). CDR3 DNA: TGTGCCTGGAGTGTGTCAGGGGCGGACACTGAAGCTTTCTTT. This sequence encodes CAWSVSGADTEAFF.

The gene calls are TRBV7-2 and TRBJ1-6; 9 bases are shared with TRBD1. This CDR3 is 13 amino acids long. V was clipped by 7 bases and J by 8 bases; unmatched bases: 3. Germline CDR1 and CDR2: SGHTA and FQGNSA. The CDR3 DNA reads TGTGCCAGCATGACAGGGGGTTATTCACCCCTCCACTTT. Its translation is CASMTGGYSPLHF.

This clone appeared a single time. This chain connects TRBV11-2 to TRBJ2-7; D gene unclear. Germline values: CDR1 SGHAT, CDR2 FQNNGV. This CDR3 region has 10 residues. Trimming left V 8 bases short and J 3 bases short, with 5 bases between. In nucleotides, the CDR3 is TGTGCCAGCTCCGGCTACGAGCAGTACTTC. It translates to CASSGYEQYF.

This clone turned up a few times. The chain joins TRBV6-1 to TRBJ1-5; 8 positions agree with TRBD1. This CDR3 comprises 18 residues. The V segment lost 1 base and the J segment 5 bases; nucleotides outside the gene matches: 13. CDR1 and CDR2 (germline): MNHNS, SASEGT. CDR3 region: CASSEGGQGAGSYQPQHF. CDR3 sequence (DNA): TGTGCCAGCAGTGAAGGCGGCCAGGGGGCCGGATCCTATCAGCCCCAGCATTTT.

This chain joins TRBV7-9 and TRBJ1-2, with D perhaps TRBD1 (5 bases). V shed 1 base and J shed 7 bases, with 13 bases lying between them. The CDR3 sequence is 14 residues long. Per the germline V gene, CDR1 is SEHNR and CDR2 is FQNEAQ (reference sequence). CDR3: CASSLVWGPSGYTF. The CDR3 DNA sequence: TGTGCCAGCAGCTTAGTGTGGGGACCGAGTGGCTACACCTTC.

The V gene is TRBV7-6, the J gene TRBJ2-7; 9 nucleotides match TRBD1. Germline assignment: CDR1 SGHVS and CDR2 FNYEAQ. The CDR3 loop spans 16 amino acids. With 4 bases clipped from V and 6 bases from J, the junction kept 13 bases outside the gene matches. The CDR3, as DNA: TGTGCCAGCAGCTCCCCCCTGGGACAGGGCTCTTTCGAGCAGTACTTC. It yields the protein CASSSPLGQGSFEQYF.

J is TRBJ2-1 and V is TRBV9; D is unclear. The V end was cut by 3 bases, the J end by 8 bases, with 3 bases between. The CDR3 runs 10 residues. CDR1 and CDR2 from the germline V gene are SGDLS and YYNGEE. CDR3 region: CASSGDEQFF. The CDR3 DNA follows: TGTGCCAGCAGCGGCGATGAGCAGTTCTTC.